This is a list of T cell receptor beta chains from one sample in a study of T cell responses to AZD1222 COVID-19 vaccine. Profiling relied on immunoSEQ multiplex PCR, and the TCRdb table lists in-frame clones only, not all of them. The data contain around 200,000 clones, approximately 86% of them singletons. Material: peripheral blood, obtained on day 0 of AZD1222 vaccination. Source of these receptors: an adult in good health. Each CDR3 is given with its conserved first and last residue. The order of the fields is V gene, D gene, J gene, clone size, CDR3 DNA, CDR3 protein. D genes are given only for firm matches. Size is omitted from some rows. Given values are once, few, many or a class for expanded clones.

>TRBV28|TRBD1|TRBJ2-7|.
TGTGCCAGCAGACCCGGACAGGGCGCGAACGAGCAGTACTTC
CASRPGQGANEQYF
>TRBV19|.|TRBJ1-6|.
TGTGCCAGTAGTATCTACTCACCCACGGGATCACCCCTCCACTTT
CASSIYSPTGSPLHF
>TRBV30|TRBD2|TRBJ2-1|.
TGTGCCTGGAGTACTAGCGTTACAATCTCCTACAATGAGCAGTTCTTC
CAWSTSVTISYNEQFF
>TRBV11-3|TRBD2|TRBJ2-5|once
TGTGCCAGCAGCCTAGCGGGGAGAGAGACCCAGTACTTC
CASSLAGRETQYF
>TRBV24-1|TRBD2|TRBJ2-5|few
TGTGCCACCAACGAGGGAGGGTACCAAGAGACCCAGTACTTC
CATNEGGYQETQYF
>TRBV15|.|TRBJ1-5|few
TGTGCCACCAGCAGAGATGGCCCGTCCGGGATGAATCAGCCCCAGCATTTT
CATSRDGPSGMNQPQHF
>TRBV19|.|TRBJ1-5|.
TGTGCCAGTAGTACTAACAGGGTCGGTTCTCAGCCCCAGCATTTT
CASSTNRVGSQPQHF
>TRBV7-2|TRBD1|TRBJ2-7|once
TGTGCCTCCCAGGGGGCCGATACCTACGAGCAGTACTTC
CASQGADTYEQYF
>TRBV13|.|TRBJ2-3|.
TGTGCCAGCAGCTTCCGTCAGGGACCAGATACGCAGTATTTT
CASSFRQGPDTQYF
>TRBV12-3/TRBV12-4|.|TRBJ1-6|once
TGTGCCAGCAGTTTTGTGGAAAATTCACCCCTCCACTTT
CASSFVENSPLHF
>TRBV19|TRBD1|TRBJ1-4|.
TGTGCCAGTAGTATAGCAGCGGGGGACAGGGGGTACGAAAAACTGTTTTTT
CASSIAAGDRGYEKLFF
>TRBV9|TRBD1|TRBJ1-1|.
TGTGCCAGCAGCGATAGACAGGGCACTGAAGCTTTCTTT
CASSDRQGTEAFF
>TRBV27|.|TRBJ1-4|.
TGTGCCAGCAGTTTAGGAAGGGCGGCAACTAATGAAAAACTGTTTTTT
CASSLGRAATNEKLFF
>TRBV2|.|TRBJ2-2|few
TGTGCCAGCAGCATCAGGTTAAGCACCGGGGAGCTGTTTTTT
CASSIRLSTGELFF
>TRBV7-2|.|TRBJ2-7|.
TGTGCCAGCAGCTTACAGGGGAGCTCCTACGAGCAGTACTTC
CASSLQGSSYEQYF
>TRBV5-6|.|TRBJ2-1|.
TGTGCCAGCAGCCCTGACTACAATGAGCAGTTCTTC
CASSPDYNEQFF
>TRBV2|.|TRBJ1-2|.
TGTGCCAGCAGTCTTCGAACAGGGCAAGGCTATGGCTACACCTTC
CASSLRTGQGYGYTF
>TRBV11-2|.|TRBJ1-1|.
TGTGCCAGCAGCTACCAGGGGAGTAGAGCTTTCTTT
CASSYQGSRAFF
>TRBV5-6|.|TRBJ2-7|.
TGTGCCAGCAGCCGTTTGGGGTACGAGCAGTACTTC
CASSRLGYEQYF
>TRBV5-1|.|TRBJ1-2|.
TGCGCCAGCAGCTTGAACAGCCCGGAGGGCTACACCTTC
CASSLNSPEGYTF